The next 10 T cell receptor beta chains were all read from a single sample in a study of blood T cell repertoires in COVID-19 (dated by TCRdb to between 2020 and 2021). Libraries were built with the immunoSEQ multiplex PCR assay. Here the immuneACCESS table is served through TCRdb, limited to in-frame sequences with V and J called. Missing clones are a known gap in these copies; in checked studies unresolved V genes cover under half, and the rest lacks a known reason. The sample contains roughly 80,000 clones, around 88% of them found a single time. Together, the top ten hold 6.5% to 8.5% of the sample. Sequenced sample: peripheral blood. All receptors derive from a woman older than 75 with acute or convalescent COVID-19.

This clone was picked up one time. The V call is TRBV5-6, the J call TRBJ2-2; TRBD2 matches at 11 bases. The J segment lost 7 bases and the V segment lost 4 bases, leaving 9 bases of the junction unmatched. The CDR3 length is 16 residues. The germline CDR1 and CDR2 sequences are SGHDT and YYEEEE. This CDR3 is CASSRLGLAGHGELFF. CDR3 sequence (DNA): TGTGCCAGCAGCCGACTAGGACTAGCGGGCCACGGGGAGCTGTTTTTT.

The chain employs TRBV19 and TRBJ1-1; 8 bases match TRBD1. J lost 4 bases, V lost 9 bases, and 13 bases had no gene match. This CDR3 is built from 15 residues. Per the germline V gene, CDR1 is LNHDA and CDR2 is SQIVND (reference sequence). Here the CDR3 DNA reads TGTGCCAGCAGGAACCAGAGACAGGGGCGCACTGAAGCTTTCTTT. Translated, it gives CASRNQRQGRTEAFF.

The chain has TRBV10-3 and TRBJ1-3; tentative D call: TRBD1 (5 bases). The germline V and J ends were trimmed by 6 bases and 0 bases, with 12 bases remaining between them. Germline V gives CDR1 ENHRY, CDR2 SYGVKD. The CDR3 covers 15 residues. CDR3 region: CAIRPTGSSGNTIYF. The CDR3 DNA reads TGTGCCATCAGACCCACAGGAAGCTCTGGAAACACCATATATTTT.

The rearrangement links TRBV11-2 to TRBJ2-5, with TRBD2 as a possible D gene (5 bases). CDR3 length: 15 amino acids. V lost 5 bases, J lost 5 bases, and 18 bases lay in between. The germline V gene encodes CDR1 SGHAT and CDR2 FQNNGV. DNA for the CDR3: TGTGCCAGCAGCCGCGTGGTACTAGATGGCGAGACCCAGTACTTC. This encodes CASSRVVLDGETQYF.

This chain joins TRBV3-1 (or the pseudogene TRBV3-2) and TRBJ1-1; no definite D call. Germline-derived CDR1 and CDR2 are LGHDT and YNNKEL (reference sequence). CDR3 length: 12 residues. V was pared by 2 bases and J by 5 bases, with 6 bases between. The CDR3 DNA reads TGTGCCAGCAGCCAAAGGGAGACTGAAGCTTTCTTT. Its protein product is CASSQRETEAFF.

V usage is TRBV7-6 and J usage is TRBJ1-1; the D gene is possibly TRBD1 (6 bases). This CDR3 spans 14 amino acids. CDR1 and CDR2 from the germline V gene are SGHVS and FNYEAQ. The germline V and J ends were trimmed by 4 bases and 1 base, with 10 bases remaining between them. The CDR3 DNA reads TGTGCCAGCAGCTCAAGACAGGAGAACACTGAAGCTTTCTTT. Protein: CASSSRQENTEAFF.

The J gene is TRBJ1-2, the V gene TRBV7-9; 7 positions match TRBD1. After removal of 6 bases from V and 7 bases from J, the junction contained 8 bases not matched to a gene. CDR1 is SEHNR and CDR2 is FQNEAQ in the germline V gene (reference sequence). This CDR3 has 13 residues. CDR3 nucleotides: TGTGCCAGCAGAGAACAGGGGCTGGGTGGCTACACCTTC. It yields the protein CASREQGLGGYTF. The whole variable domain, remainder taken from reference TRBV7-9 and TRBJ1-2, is DTGVSQNPRHKITKRGQNVTFRCDPISEHNRLYWYRQTLGQGPEFLTYFQNEAQLEKSRLLSDRFSAERPKGSFSTLEIQRTEQGDSAMYLCASREQGLGGYTFGSGTRLTVV.

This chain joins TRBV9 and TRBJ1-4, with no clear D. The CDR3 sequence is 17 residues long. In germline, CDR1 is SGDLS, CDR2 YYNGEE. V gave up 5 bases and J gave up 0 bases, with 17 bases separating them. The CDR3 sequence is CASSKNAFQATNEKLFF. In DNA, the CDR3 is TGTGCCAGCAGTAAAAATGCGTTCCAAGCAACTAATGAAAAACTGTTTTTT.

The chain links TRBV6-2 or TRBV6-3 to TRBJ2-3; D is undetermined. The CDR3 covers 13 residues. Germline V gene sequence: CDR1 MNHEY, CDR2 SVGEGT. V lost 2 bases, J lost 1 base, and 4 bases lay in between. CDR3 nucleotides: TGTGCCAGCAGTTACCAGGGCACAGATACGCAGTATTTT. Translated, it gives CASSYQGTDTQYF.

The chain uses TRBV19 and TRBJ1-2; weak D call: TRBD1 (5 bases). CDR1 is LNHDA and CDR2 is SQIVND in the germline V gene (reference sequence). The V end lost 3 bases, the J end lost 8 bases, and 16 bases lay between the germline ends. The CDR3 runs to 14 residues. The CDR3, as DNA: TGTGCCAGTAGTATCCAGGGTGGGACTACGGGCTACACCTTC. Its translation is CASSIQGGTTGYTF.